The 24 T cell receptor beta chains below were found in one sample sequenced in a study of monozygotic twins with inflammatory bowel disease (dated by TCRdb to between 2018 and 2021). Preparation of the library involved 5' RACE. Sequenced using an Illumina HiSeq 2500. TCRdb reprocessed the reads, and each CDR3 protein sequence is entered once, without DNA. The sample's clone listing holds some 170,000 distinct CDR3 sequences. The ten largest account for around 7.2% of the sample. The sample taken for sequencing was blood. These receptors all come from a human donor with ulcerative colitis or Crohn's disease, or a healthy co-twin of an affected twin (not recorded which).

The chain couples TRBV10-1 to TRBJ1-1; TCRdb selects TRBD1, and the lack of DNA leaves this call unchecked. From germline, CDR1 is WNHNN and CDR2 SYGVQD (reference sequence). CDR3 length: 13 amino acids. This CDR3 reads CASSGLGRTEAFF.

CDR3: CASSLYPSRDGGLSYEQYF. The chain combines TRBV5-1 with TRBJ2-7; checking the TCRdb D call of TRBD2 is not possible without DNA. Germline CDR1 and CDR2: SGHRS and YFSETQ. The CDR3 extends over 19 amino acids.

The chain's CDR3 is CASISGGTDTQYF. The chain employs TRBV5-6 and TRBJ2-3; checking the TCRdb D call of TRBD2 is not possible without DNA. Germline CDR1 is SGHDT and CDR2 is YYEEEE. This CDR3 region has 13 residues.

The CDR3 region is CASQTGGINEQFF. The rearrangement joins TRBV3-1 to TRBJ2-1; TCRdb selects TRBD1, and the lack of DNA leaves this call unchecked. This CDR3 has 13 amino acids. Germline V gene sequence: CDR1 LGHDT, CDR2 YNNKEL (reference sequence).

The V gene is TRBV7-2, the J gene TRBJ2-7; TCRdb's D call of TRBD2 is untestable without DNA. Per germline, CDR1 SGHTA and CDR2 FQGNSA. There are 14 residues in the CDR3. CDR3 loop: CASSETSIPYEQYF.

The V and J genes are TRBV20-1 and TRBJ1-1; TCRdb lists TRBD1, though no DNA is available to test this call. The CDR3 has 15 residues. CDR1 is DFQATT, CDR2 SNEGSKA, per germline (reference sequence). The CDR3 loop is CSAGDPLKGDTEAFF.

The V and J genes are TRBV5-1 and TRBJ2-1. The CDR3 spans 15 residues. In germline, CDR1 is SGHRS, CDR2 YFSETQ. CDR3: CASSLKTSSYNEQFF.

The chain couples TRBV6-2 or TRBV6-3 to TRBJ2-1; TCRdb designates TRBD1, a call that cannot be tested without DNA. This CDR3 has 18 residues. The germline CDR1 and CDR2 sequences are MNHEY and SVGEGT. The CDR3 protein is CASSLPPFGISSYNEQFF.

V usage is TRBV27 and J usage is TRBJ2-2; TCRdb designates TRBD1, a call that cannot be tested without DNA. The CDR3 spans 15 residues. CDR1 and CDR2 from the germline V gene are MNHEY and SMNVEV (reference sequence). The CDR3 spells CASSPRQGDTGELFF.

The chain employs TRBV7-2 and TRBJ2-1; with no DNA, the TCRdb D assignment of TRBD1 cannot be verified. Germline V gene sequence: CDR1 SGHTA, CDR2 FQGNSA. This CDR3 contains 13 residues. Here the CDR3 reads CASSSTGYNEQFF.

The chain links TRBV20-1 to TRBJ2-7; TCRdb gives TRBD2 as the D gene, but with no DNA this cannot be confirmed. Germline lookup yields CDR1 DFQATT and CDR2 SNEGSKA (reference sequence). The CDR3 has 16 amino acids. The CDR3 here is CSARDREGSGSYEQYF.

This CDR3 is CASSLRDSIYGYTF. The chain employs TRBV5-4 and TRBJ1-2; the TRBD1 assignment by TCRdb is unverifiable without DNA. This CDR3 has 14 residues. CDR1 is SGHNT, CDR2 YYREEE, per germline (reference sequence). Together with reference TRBV5-4 and TRBJ1-2, the CDR3 gives the full variable domain: ETGVTQSPTHLIKTRGQQVTLRCSSQSGHNTVSWYQQALGQGPQFIFQYYREEENGRGNFPPRFSGLQFPNYSSELNVNALELDDSALYLCASSLRDSIYGYTFGSGTRLTVV.

CDR3 in amino acids: CAWTPRGGARSYEQYF. This chain uses TRBV30 with TRBJ2-7; without DNA, the TCRdb call of TRBD1 cannot be checked. In germline, CDR1 is GTSNPN, CDR2 SVGIG (reference sequence). This CDR3 contains 16 residues. The full variable domain, its missing parts supplied by reference TRBV30 and TRBJ2-7, is SQTIHQWPATLVQPVGSPLSLECTVEGTSNPNLYWYRQAAGRGLQLLFYSVGIGQISSEVPQNLSASRPQDRQFILSSKKLLLSDSGFYLCAWTPRGGARSYEQYFGPGTRLTVT.

The CDR3 loop is CASTPDSSQPQHF. V is TRBV7-2 and J is TRBJ1-5; there is no DNA to check the TCRdb D call of TRBD1. Germline lookup yields CDR1 SGHTA and CDR2 FQGNSA. The CDR3 spans 13 residues.

The chain combines TRBV7-9 with TRBJ2-5; absent DNA, TCRdb's TRBD1 call cannot be checked. In germline, CDR1 is SEHNR, CDR2 FQNEAQ (reference sequence). CDR3 length: 15 amino acids. This chain's CDR3 is CASSRRGGTGETQYF.

The rearrangement uses TRBV15 and TRBJ1-1. CDR1 LNHNV and CDR2 YYDKDF come from the germline V gene (reference sequence). The CDR3 is 13 amino acids. The CDR3 is CATSRGEDTEAFF. The full variable domain, its missing parts supplied by reference TRBV15 and TRBJ1-1, is DAMVIQNPRYQVTQFGKPVTLSCSQTLNHNVMYWYQQKSSQAPKLLFHYYDKDFNNEADTPDNFQSRRPNTSFCFLDIRSPGLGDTAMYLCATSRGEDTEAFFGQGTRLTVV.

The V call is TRBV11-2, the J call TRBJ1-1; TCRdb designates TRBD1, a call that cannot be tested without DNA. CDR3 size: 13 residues. Germline V gene lookup returns CDR1 SGHAT and CDR2 FQNNGV. CDR3: CASRNSGSNEAFF.

This chain links TRBV13 with TRBJ1-6. Germline CDR1 is PRHDT and CDR2 is FYEKMQ (reference sequence). The CDR3 contains 15 residues. CDR3 residues: CASSQENREGSPLHF.

This chain uses TRBV20-1 with TRBJ1-1; TCRdb's D call of TRBD1 is untestable without DNA. Germline lookup yields CDR1 DFQATT and CDR2 SNEGSKA (reference sequence). The CDR3 runs to 14 residues. This chain's CDR3 is CSARGGPSDTEAFF.

The chain couples TRBV10-3 to TRBJ1-3; absent DNA, TCRdb's TRBD1 call cannot be checked. Germline-derived CDR1 and CDR2 are ENHRY and SYGVKD. This CDR3 spans 15 amino acids. CDR3 residues: CAISAGLLSGNTIYF.

The CDR3 loop is CASSLEAGGAKTQYF. The chain carries TRBV5-4 and TRBJ2-5; TCRdb's assignment of TRBD1 cannot be checked, as there is no DNA. The CDR3 contains 15 residues. Germline assignment: CDR1 SGHNT and CDR2 YYREEE (reference sequence). The variable domain in full, with the rest retrieved from reference TRBV5-4 and TRBJ2-5, is ETGVTQSPTHLIKTRGQQVTLRCSSQSGHNTVSWYQQALGQGPQFIFQYYREEENGRGNFPPRFSGLQFPNYSSELNVNALELDDSALYLCASSLEAGGAKTQYFGPGTRLLVL.

The chain recombines TRBV20-1 with TRBJ1-1; TCRdb's D gene call, TRBD1, goes unchecked for lack of DNA. The CDR3 consists of 14 residues. Looked up from germline, CDR1 is DFQATT and CDR2 is SNEGSKA (reference sequence). CDR3 residues: CSAVGGIENTEAFF.

The CDR3 loop is CASSLGTGKGYEQYF. J is TRBJ2-7 and V is TRBV5-1; TCRdb outputs TRBD1, but without DNA this stays unchecked. Germline lookup yields CDR1 SGHRS and CDR2 YFSETQ. The CDR3 is 15 amino acids.

V is TRBV3-1 and J is TRBJ2-7; checking the TCRdb D call of TRBD1 is not possible without DNA. This CDR3 contains 16 residues. CDR1 and CDR2 (germline): LGHDT, YNNKEL (reference sequence). CDR3 residues: CASSQRGTGYSYEQYF.